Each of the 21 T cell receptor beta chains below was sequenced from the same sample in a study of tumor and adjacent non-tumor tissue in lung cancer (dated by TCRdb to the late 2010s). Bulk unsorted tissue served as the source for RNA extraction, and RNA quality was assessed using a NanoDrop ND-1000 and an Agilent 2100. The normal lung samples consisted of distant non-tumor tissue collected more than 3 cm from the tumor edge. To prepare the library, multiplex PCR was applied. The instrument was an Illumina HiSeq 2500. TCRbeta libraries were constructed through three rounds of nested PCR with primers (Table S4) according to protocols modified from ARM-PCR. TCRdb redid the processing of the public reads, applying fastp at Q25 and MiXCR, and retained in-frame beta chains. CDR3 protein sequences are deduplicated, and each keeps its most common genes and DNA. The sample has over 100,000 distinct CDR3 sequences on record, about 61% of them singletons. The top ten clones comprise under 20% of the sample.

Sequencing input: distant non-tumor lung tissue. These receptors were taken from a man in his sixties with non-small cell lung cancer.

As DNA, the CDR3 is TGCGCCAGCACTGTGAATTACAATCAGCCCCAGCATTTT. Translated, it gives CASTVNYNQPQHF. This chain connects TRBV10-2 to TRBJ1-5; D is undetermined. The CDR3 is 13 residues long. Germline CDR1 and CDR2: WSHSY and SAAADI. V was trimmed by 7 bases and J by 3 bases, leaving 10 bases between them.

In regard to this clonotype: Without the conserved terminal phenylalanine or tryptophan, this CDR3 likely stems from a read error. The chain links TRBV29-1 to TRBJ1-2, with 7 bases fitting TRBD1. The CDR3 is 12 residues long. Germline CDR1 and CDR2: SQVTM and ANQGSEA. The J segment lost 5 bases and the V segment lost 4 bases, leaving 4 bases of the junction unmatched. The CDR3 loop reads CSVGRGGYGYTL. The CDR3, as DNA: TGCAGCGTTGGCAGGGGGGGATATGGCTACACCTTA.

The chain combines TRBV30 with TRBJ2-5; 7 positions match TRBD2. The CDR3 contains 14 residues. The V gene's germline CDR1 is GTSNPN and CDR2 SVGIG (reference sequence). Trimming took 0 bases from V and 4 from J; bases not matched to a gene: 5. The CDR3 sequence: CAWSVGSGGETQYF. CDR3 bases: TGTGCCTGGAGTGTTGGTTCGGGAGGAGAGACCCAGTACTTC.

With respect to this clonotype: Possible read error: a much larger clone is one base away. The CDR3 DNA is TGTGCCAGCTGCCCAGGTTATGATTCACCCCTCCACTTT. As protein: CASCPGYDSPLHF. This chain uses TRBV28 with TRBJ1-6; the D is unclear. The CDR3 loop spans 13 amino acids. V was trimmed by 8 bases and J by 8 bases, leaving 13 bases between them. Per germline, CDR1 MDHEN and CDR2 SYDVKM.

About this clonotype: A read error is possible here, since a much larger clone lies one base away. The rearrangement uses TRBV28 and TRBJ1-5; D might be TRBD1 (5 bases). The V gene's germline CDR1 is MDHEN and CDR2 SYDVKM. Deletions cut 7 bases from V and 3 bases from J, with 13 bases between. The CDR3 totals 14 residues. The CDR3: CASMGVGDNQPQHF. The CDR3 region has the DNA TGTGCCAGCATGGGGGTGGGGGACAATCAGCCCCAGCATTTT.

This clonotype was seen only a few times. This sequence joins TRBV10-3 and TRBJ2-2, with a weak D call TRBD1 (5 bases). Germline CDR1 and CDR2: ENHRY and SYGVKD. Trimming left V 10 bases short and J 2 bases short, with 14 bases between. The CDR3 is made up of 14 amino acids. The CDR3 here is CATTPRANTGELFF. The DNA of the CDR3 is TGTGCCACCACCCCCAGGGCCAACACCGGGGAGCTGTTTTTT.

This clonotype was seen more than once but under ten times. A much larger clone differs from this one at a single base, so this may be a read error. CDR3 sequence reads: CASSPRTALNTGEPFF. The CDR3 nucleotides are TGTGCCAGCAGTCCACGGACAGCACTAAACACCGGGGAGCCGTTTTTT. The V call is TRBV12-3 or TRBV12-4, the J call TRBJ2-2, with a weak D call TRBD1 (6 bases). There are 16 residues in the CDR3.

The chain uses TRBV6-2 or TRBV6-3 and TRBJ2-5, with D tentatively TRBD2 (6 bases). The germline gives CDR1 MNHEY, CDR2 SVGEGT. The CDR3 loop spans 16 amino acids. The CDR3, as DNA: TGTGACATCAGTTCCTTACTAGCTTACTCGGTGGAGACCCAGTACTTC. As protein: CDISSLLAYSVETQYF.

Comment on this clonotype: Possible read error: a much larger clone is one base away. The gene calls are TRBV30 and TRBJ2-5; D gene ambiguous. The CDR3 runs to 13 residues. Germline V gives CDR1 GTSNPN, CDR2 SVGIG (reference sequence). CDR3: CAWTLGLEETQCF. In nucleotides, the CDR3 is TGTGCCTGGACCCTGGGATTGGAAGAGACCCAGTGCTTC.

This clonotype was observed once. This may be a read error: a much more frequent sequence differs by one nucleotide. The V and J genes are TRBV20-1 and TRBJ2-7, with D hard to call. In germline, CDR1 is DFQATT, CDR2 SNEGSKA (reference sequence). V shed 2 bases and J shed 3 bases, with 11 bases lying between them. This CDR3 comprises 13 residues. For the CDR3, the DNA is TGCAGTGCTAGATGGCTAGAATTCTACGAGCAGTACTTC. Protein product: CSARWLEFYEQYF.

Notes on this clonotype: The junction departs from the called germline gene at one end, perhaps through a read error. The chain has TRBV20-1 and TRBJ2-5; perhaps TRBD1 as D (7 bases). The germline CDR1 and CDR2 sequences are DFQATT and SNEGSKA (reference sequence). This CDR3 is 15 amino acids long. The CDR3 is CGARDAGQPEETQYF. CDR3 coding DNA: TGCGGTGCTAGAGACGCGGGACAGCCTGAAGAGACCCAGTACTTC.

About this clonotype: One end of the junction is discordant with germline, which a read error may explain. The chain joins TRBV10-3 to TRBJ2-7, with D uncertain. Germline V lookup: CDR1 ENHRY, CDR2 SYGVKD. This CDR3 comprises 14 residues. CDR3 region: CAISESRTGCEQYF. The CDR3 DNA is TGTGCCATCAGTGAGTCCAGGACCGGCTGCGAGCAGTATTTC.

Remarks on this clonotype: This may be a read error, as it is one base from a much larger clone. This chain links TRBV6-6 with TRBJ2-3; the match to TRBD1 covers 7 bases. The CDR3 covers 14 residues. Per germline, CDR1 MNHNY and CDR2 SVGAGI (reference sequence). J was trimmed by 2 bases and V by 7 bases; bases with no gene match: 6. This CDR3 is CASTPGQYTDTQYF. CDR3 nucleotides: TGTGCCAGCACCCCGGGACAGTACACAGATACGCAGTATTTT.

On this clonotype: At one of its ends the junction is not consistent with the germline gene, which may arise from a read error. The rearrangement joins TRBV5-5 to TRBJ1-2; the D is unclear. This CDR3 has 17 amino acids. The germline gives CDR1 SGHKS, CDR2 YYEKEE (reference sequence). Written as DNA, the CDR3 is TGTGTCAGCAGCACATTGTCCGGATCCACAACTAACTATGGCTACACCTTC. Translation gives CVSSTLSGSTTNYGYTF.

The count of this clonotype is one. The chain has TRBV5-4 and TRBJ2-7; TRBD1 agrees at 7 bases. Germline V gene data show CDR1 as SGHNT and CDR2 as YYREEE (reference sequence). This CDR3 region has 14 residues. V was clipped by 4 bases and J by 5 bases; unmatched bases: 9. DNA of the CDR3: TGTGCCAGCAGCCGCGATAGGGACAGCAACGAGCAGTACTTC. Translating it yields CASSRDRDSNEQYF.

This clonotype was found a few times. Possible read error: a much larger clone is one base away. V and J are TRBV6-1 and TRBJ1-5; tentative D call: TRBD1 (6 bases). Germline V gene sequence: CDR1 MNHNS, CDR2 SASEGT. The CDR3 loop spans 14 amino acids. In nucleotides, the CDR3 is TGTGTCAGCAGGGAACGACAGGGCAATCAGCCCCAGCATTTT. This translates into CVSRERQGNQPQHF.

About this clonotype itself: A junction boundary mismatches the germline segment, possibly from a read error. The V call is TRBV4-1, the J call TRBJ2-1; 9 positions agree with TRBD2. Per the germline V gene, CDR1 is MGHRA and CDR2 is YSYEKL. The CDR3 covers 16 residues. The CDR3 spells CASSESSGTTYNGQLF. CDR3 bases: TGCGCCAGCAGCGAATCTAGCGGGACCACCTACAATGGGCAGCTCTTC.

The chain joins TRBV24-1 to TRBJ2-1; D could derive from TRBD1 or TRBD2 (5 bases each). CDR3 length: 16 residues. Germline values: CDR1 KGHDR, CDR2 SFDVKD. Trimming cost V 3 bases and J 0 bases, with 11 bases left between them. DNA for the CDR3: TGTGCCACCAGTGATCCCAGGGAGAGCTCCTACAATGAGCAGTTCTTC. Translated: CATSDPRESSYNEQFF.

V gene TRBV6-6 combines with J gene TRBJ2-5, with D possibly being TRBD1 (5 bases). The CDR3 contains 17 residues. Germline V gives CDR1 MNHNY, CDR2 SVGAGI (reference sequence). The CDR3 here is CVNSQIRSGWNQETQYF. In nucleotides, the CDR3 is TGTGTCAACAGCCAAATAAGGTCAGGGTGGAACCAAGAGACCCAGTACTTC.

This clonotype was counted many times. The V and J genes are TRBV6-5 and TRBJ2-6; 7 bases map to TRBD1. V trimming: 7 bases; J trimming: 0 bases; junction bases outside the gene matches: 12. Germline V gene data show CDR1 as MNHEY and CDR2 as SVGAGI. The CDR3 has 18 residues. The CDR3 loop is CASTTQGAGGSGANVLTF. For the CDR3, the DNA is TGTGCCAGCACCACCCAAGGGGCAGGGGGCTCTGGGGCCAACGTCCTGACTTTC.

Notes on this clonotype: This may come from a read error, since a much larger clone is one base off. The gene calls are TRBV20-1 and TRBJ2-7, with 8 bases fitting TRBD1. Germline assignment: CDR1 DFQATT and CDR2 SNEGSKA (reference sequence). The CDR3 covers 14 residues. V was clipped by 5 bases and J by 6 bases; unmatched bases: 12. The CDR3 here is CSAYFGTGISEQYF. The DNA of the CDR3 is TGCAGTGCTTATTTTGGGACAGGAATCAGCGAGCAGTACTTC.